This entry describes one T cell receptor beta chain. As yet, its antigen is unknown. This record belongs to a study of vaccination effects on CD4 cells after COVID-19. ViraFEST used viral peptide pools to expand antigen-specific CD4+ T cells before sequencing. Culture lasted 10 days before CD4+ T cell isolation. A positive SARS-CoV-2 PCR test fell between March and December 2020. Wells each received over 1.5 million PBMC, cultured with approximately 9 IU/ml IL-2 and 8.5 to 10 ug/ml peptides. Half the medium was replaced with IL-2 medium on days 3 and 7. Produced via immunoSEQ multiplex PCR; TCRdb's table is partial and in-frame only. The repertoire consists of around 37,000 clones, with about two thirds occurring once and the leading ten covering 25% to 35%. Germline CDR1 reads SGHTS; CDR2 reads YDEGEE. The CDR3 consists of 13 residues. Trimming shortened V by 2 bases and J by 9 bases, and 12 bases separated the two germline ends.

Study-level points and caveats: New vaccine-induced clones were the main type among post-vaccine spike-reactive clones in convalescents. By a late point after vaccination, infection- and vaccine-induced clones had shrunk markedly through clonal contraction.

Specimen: CD4+ T cells from PBMCs cultured with a peptide pool, collected before COVID-19 vaccination. The chain combines TRBV5-8 with TRBJ1-5; D not certain. The sequence was collected from a human donor who had a prior SARS-CoV-2 infection. The CDR3 sequence is CASSLSPRLPQHF. The CDR3 DNA reads as TGTGCCAGCAGCTTAAGTCCCCGCTTGCCCCAGCATTTT.